Listed here is a single TCR beta chain. What it recognizes is unknown. A read error may account for a junction end that differs from germline. These data are taken from a study of tumor-infiltrating lymphocytes in primary liver carcinoma. Study information: Primary liver carcinoma, confirmed by histopathology, was surgically resected. Tumors measured about 4.2 to 11 cm and were stage T1-T3 N0M0. Yields of productive TCRbeta reads ranged from roughly 3.5 to 7.5 million per sample and were similar across tissue types.

Starting material of about 0.45 ug total RNA yielded TCR beta cDNA via a constant-region primer. Library construction for TCR beta comprised three nested multiplex PCR rounds performed with slightly modified ARM-PCR. Rounds one and two of PCR, each of 10 cycles, were primed with TRBV1-TRBV30 forward primers and a C-beta reverse primer. Each CDR3 protein gets one entry after TCRdb re-called the multiplex PCR reads with MiXCR. The data show almost 200,000 distinct CDR3 sequences, roughly two thirds seen once. CDR1 is SGHAT and CDR2 is FQNNGV in the germline V gene. CDR3 length: 15 amino acids. Out of unsorted whole blood came the blood RNA, and germline DNA was extracted as well. Whole-study findings and limits: Because of bulk unsorted sampling, CD4+ and CD8+ repertoires were not subjected to comparison.

Sample: peripheral blood. V is TRBV11-2 and J is TRBJ2-3; a weak D match, TRBD2 (5 bases). This receptor was taken from a woman aged 55 to 70 with primary liver carcinoma and hepatitis B virus infection. CDR3 residues: CASSPELVGPDMQYF. For the CDR3, the DNA is TGTGCCAGCAGCCCTGAACTAGTGGGCCCAGATATGCAGTATTTT.